This T cell receptor (beta chain) was sequenced during a study of T cells in Graves' hyperthyroidism and ophthalmopathy. Overall study findings and caveats: Blood samples included most of the expanded thyroid clonotypes exceeding 0.001.

Lactation, pregnancy, other autoimmune disease or uncontrolled infection excluded patients. Based on clinical symptoms, serum thyroxine and TRAb, thyroid ultrasound and orbital computed tomography, diagnoses were reached. Fresh 10 ml peripheral blood yielded PBMCs. As concerns this clonotype: The antigen is undetermined.

J was trimmed by 3 bases and V by 2 bases; bases with no gene match: 7. Germline loops: CDR1 SGHTA, CDR2 FQGNSA. This CDR3 region has 15 residues. Amplification of TCR beta CDR3 regions used RNA as the template. The study used the HTBI primer set for a first-round RT-PCR of the TCR CDR3. TCRdb re-derived calls from the multiplex PCR reads in MiXCR, one entry per CDR3 protein. Of 750,000 to 950,000 distinct CDR3 sequences in the sample, 38% were seen once. This TCR was sampled from a man aged 18 to 30 with Graves' hyperthyroidism. The sequencing input was blood. The genes are TRBV7-2 and TRBJ2-7; the match to TRBD2 covers 7 bases. Written as DNA, the CDR3 is TGTGCCAGCAGCTTAACTAGCGCCCGACACTACGAGCAGTACTTC. Its translation: CASSLTSARHYEQYF.